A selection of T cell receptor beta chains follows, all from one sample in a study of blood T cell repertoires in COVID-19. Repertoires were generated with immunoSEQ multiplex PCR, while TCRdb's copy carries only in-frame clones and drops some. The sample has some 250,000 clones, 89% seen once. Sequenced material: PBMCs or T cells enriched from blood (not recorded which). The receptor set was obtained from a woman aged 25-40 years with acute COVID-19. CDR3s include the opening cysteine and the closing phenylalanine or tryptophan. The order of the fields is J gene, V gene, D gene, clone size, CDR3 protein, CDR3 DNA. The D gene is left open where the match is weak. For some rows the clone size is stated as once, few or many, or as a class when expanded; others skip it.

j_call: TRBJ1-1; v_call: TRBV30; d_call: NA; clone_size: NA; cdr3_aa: CAWSFRGGNTEAFF; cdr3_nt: TGTGCCTGGAGTTTCAGGGGCGGGAACACTGAAGCTTTCTTT
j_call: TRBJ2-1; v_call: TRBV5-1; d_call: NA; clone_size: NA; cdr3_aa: CASSLVAGSYNEQFF; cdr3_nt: TGCGCCAGCAGCTTGGTGGCAGGTTCCTACAATGAGCAGTTCTTC
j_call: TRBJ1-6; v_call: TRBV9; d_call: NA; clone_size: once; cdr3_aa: CASSAQARESPLHF; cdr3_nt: TGTGCCAGCAGCGCCCAGGCTCGGGAATCACCCCTCCACTTT
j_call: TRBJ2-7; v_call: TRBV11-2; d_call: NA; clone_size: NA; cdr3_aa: CASSLTRYREYEQYF; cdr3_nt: TGTGCCAGCAGCTTAACTCGTTACAGGGAGTACGAGCAGTACTTC
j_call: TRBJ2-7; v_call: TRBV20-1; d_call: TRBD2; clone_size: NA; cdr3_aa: CSASLQRGVDEQYF; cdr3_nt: TGCAGTGCTAGTCTCCAGCGGGGGGTCGACGAGCAGTACTTC
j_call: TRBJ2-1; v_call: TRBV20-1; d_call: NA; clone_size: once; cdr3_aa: CSASSGLVREQFF; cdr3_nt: TGCAGTGCTAGTAGCGGATTGGTCCGTGAGCAGTTCTTC
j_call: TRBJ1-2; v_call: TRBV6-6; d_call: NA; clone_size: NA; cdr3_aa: CASSYEQGYTF; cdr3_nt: TGTGCCAGCAGTTACGAACAAGGCTACACCTTC
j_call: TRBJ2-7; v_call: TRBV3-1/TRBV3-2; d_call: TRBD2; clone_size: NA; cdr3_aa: CASSRSGIPREQYF; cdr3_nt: TGTGCCAGCAGCCGTAGCGGGATCCCTCGTGAGCAGTACTTC
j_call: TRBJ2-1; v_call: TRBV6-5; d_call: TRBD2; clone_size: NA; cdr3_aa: CASSYEKRGPYNEQFF; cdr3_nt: TGTGCCAGCAGTTACGAAAAGCGGGGGCCCTACAATGAGCAGTTCTTC
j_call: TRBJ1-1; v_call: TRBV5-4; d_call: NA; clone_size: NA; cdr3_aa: CASSLGAALNTEAFF; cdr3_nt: TGTGCCAGCAGCTTGGGGGCAGCCTTGAACACTGAAGCTTTCTTT
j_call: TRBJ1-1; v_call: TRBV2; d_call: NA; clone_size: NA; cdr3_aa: CARHGGDTEAFF; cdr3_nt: TGTGCCAGACACGGAGGGGACACTGAAGCTTTCTTT
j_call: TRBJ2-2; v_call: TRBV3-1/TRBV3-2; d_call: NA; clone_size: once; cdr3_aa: CASSQTPQTGELFF; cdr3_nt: TGTGCCAGCAGCCAGACTCCGCAGACCGGGGAGCTGTTTTTT
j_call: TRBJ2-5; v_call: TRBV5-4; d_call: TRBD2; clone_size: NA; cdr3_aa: CASSPPGSGGEETQYF; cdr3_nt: TGTGCCAGCAGCCCCCCGGGTAGCGGGGGGGAAGAGACCCAGTACTTC
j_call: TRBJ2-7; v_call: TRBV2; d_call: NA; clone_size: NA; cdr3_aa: CASSEGQMYEQYF; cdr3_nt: TGTGCCAGCAGCGAGGGCCAGATGTACGAGCAGTACTTC
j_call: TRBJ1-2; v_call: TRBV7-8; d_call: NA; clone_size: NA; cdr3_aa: CASSSEEGTNNYGYTF; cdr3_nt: TGTGCCAGCAGCTCGGAGGAAGGGACAAATAACTATGGCTACACCTTC
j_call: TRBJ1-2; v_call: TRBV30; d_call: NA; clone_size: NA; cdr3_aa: CAFTRAGVNGYTF; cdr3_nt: TGTGCCTTCACCCGGGCGGGGGTAAATGGCTACACCTTC
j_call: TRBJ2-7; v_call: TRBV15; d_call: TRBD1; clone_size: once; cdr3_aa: CATSSERGQTYEQYF; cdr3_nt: TGTGCCACCAGCAGCGAGAGGGGACAGACCTACGAGCAGTACTTC
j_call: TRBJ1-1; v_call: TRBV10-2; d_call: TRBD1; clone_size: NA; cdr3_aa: CASIGQGPQANTFF; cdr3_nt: TGCGCCAGCATCGGACAGGGCCCTCAAGCTAATACTTTCTTT
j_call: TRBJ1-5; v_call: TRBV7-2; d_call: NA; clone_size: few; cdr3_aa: CASSLVDSSNQPQHF; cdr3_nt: TGTGCCAGCAGCTTAGTTGACAGTAGCAATCAGCCCCAGCATTTT
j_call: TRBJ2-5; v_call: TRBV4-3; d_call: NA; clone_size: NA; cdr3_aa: CASSLDREETQYF; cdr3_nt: TGCGCCAGCAGCCTCGACAGAGAAGAGACCCAGTACTTC
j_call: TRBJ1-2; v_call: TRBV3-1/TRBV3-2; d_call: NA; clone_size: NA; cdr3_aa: CASSHRRDILPHF; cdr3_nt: TGTGCCAGCAGCCACCGTCGGGACATATTACCCCACTTC
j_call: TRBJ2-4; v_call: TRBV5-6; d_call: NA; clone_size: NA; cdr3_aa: CASSLAVVAKNIQYF; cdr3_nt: TGTGCCAGCAGCTTAGCGGTCGTAGCCAAAAACATTCAGTACTTC
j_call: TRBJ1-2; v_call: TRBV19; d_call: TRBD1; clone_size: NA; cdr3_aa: CASSSGQGALIYGYTF; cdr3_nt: TGTGCCAGTAGTTCCGGACAGGGGGCGTTAATCTATGGCTACACCTTC
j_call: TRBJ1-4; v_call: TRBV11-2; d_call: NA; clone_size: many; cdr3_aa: CASSYQGSSEKLFF; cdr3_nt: TGTGCCAGCAGTTATCAGGGAAGCAGTGAAAAACTGTTTTTT
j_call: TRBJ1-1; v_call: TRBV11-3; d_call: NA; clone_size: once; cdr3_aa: CASSFGGNTEAFF; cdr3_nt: TGTGCCAGCAGCTTCGGCGGGAACACTGAAGCTTTCTTT
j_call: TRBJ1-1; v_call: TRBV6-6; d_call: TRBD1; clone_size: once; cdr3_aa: CASSQTGGQGTNTEAFF; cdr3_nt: TGTGCCAGCAGTCAGACTGGAGGACAGGGAACGAACACTGAAGCTTTCTTT
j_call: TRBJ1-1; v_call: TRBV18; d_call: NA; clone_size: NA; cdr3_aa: CASSLTSGSNTEAFF; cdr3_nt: TGTGCCAGCTCACTGACGTCGGGATCGAACACTGAAGCTTTCTTT
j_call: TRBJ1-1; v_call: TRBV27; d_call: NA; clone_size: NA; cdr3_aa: CASSLSVPPGPTEAFF; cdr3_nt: TGTGCCAGCAGTTTATCGGTCCCACCAGGGCCCACTGAAGCTTTCTTT
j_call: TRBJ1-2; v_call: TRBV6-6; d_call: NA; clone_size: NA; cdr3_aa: CASSSVPGNPYGYTF; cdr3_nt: TGTGCCAGCAGTTCCGTCCCGGGAAATCCCTATGGCTACACCTTC
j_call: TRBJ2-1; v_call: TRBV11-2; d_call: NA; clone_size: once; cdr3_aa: CASSLGRGANEQFF; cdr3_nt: TGTGCCAGCAGCTTAGGCAGGGGGGCTAATGAGCAGTTCTTC
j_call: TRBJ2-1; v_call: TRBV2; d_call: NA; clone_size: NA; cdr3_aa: CASRSSYNEQFF; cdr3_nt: TGTGCCAGCAGGTCGTCTTACAATGAGCAGTTCTTC
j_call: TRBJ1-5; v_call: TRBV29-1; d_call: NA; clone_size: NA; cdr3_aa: CSARYNNQPQHF; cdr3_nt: TGCAGCGCCCGATACAACAATCAGCCCCAGCATTTT
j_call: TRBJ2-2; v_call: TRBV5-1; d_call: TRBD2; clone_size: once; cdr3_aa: CASSLITRPAGGPLNTGELFF; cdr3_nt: TGCGCCAGCAGCCTGATAACCCGTCCAGCGGGGGGCCCTTTGAACACCGGGGAGCTGTTTTTT
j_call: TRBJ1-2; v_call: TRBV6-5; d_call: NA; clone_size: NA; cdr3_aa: CASRPNREGGYTF; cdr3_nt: TGTGCCAGCCGGCCCAACAGGGAGGGTGGCTACACCTTC
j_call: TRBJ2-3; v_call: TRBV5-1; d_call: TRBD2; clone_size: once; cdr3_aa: CASSLGLAVDTQYF; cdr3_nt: TGCGCCAGCAGCTTGGGACTAGCCGTAGATACGCAGTATTTT
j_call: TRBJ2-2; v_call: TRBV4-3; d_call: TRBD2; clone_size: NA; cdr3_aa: CASSQTSGGGTGELFF; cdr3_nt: TGCGCCAGCAGCCAAACTAGCGGGGGCGGCACCGGGGAGCTGTTTTTT
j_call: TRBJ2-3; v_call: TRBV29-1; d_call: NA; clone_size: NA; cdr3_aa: CSARREGGAKDTQYF; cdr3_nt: TGCAGCGCACGAAGGGAGGGGGGCGCAAAAGATACGCAGTATTTT
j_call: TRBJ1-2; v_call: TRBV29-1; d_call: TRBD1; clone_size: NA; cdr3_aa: CSVPGQVSANYGYTF; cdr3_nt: TGCAGCGTCCCGGGACAGGTTTCTGCTAACTATGGCTACACCTTC
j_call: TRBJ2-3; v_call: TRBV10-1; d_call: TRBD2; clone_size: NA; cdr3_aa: CASSDSGALSYTQYF; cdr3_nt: TGCGCCAGCAGCGATAGCGGGGCCCTATCTTATACGCAGTATTTT
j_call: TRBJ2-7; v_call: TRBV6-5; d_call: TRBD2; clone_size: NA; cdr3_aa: CASSYSTSSGEQYF; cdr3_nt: TGTGCCAGCAGTTACTCGACCTCTAGCGGCGAGCAGTACTTC